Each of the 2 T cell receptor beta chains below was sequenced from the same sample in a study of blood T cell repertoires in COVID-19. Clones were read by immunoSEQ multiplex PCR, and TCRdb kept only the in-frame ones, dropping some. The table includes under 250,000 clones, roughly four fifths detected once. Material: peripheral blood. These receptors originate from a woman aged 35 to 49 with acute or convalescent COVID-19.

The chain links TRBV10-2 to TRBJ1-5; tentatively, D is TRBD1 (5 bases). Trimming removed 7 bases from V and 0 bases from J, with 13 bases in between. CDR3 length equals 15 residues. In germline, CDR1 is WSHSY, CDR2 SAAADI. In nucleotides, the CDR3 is TGCGCCAGCACTGGACAATTGGATAGCAATCAGCCCCAGCATTTT. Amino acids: CASTGQLDSNQPQHF.

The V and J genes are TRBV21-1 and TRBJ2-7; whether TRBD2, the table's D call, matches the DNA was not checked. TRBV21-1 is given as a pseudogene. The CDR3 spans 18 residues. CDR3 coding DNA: TGTGCCAGCAGCAATGAAGGCCCACTAGGTGACTCCCTCTACGAGCAGTACTTC. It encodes CASSNEGPLGDSLYEQYF.